This T cell receptor (beta chain) stems from a study of blood T cell repertoires in COVID-19. Study summary: From the United States, Italy and Spain came samples of acute and convalescent COVID-19. T cells, B-cell-depleted T cells, or PBMCs provided the cDNA or gDNA that served as material.

This clone was seen just once. V was shortened by 1 base and J by 0 bases, with 11 bases between the two germline ends. The CDR3 has 16 residues. The germline V gene encodes CDR1 SGHTA and CDR2 FQGTGA. As originally analysed: Reference gene primer amplification gave estimated nucleated cell counts. Assay used: immunoSEQ multiplex PCR; TCRdb lists only in-frame clones, some missing. For V, J and clone size, that table is used; D and trimming come from the DNA. Altogether some 97,000 clones are present, approximately 85% being singletons, with the ten largest covering 6.5%. The chain combines TRBV7-3 with TRBJ2-3, with D tentatively TRBD2 (5 bases). The receptor was isolated from a woman aged 55-75 years with acute or convalescent COVID-19. Material for sequencing was peripheral blood. CDR3 in DNA: TGTGCCAGCAGCTTAAATCCCCCGGGGAGCACAGATACGCAGTATTTT. As protein: CASSLNPPGSTDTQYF.